A selection of T cell receptor beta chains follows, all from one sample in a study of blood T cell repertoires in COVID-19. TCRdb's copy holds only in-frame clones and misses some; the assay was immunoSEQ multiplex PCR. The sample shows 140,000 or so clones, roughly 90% of them seen only once. The sequenced sample was peripheral blood. The receptors come from a woman between 50 and 59 years old with acute or convalescent COVID-19. Both conserved end residues are part of each CDR3. A D gene is named only where the DNA matches it firmly. Rows give clone size only sometimes, using once, few, many, or a class for an expanded clone.

j_gene: TRBJ2-3; d_gene: TRBD1; v_gene: TRBV19; abundance: -; CDR3aa: CASSMSGAGGFDTQYF; CDR3nt: TGTGCCAGTAGTATGTCCGGGGCAGGGGGATTTGATACGCAGTATTTT
j_gene: TRBJ1-2; d_gene: -; v_gene: TRBV6-5; abundance: once; CDR3aa: CASSYRQGYGYTF; CDR3nt: TGTGCCAGCAGTTACAGGCAGGGCTATGGCTACACCTTC
j_gene: TRBJ1-5; d_gene: TRBD1; v_gene: TRBV9; abundance: -; CDR3aa: CASSVGTGDSNQPQHF; CDR3nt: TGTGCCAGCAGCGTCGGGACAGGGGATAGCAATCAGCCCCAGCATTTT
j_gene: TRBJ1-2; d_gene: TRBD1; v_gene: TRBV19; abundance: once; CDR3aa: CASRSQGQAWGYTF; CDR3nt: TGTGCCAGTAGGAGCCAGGGACAGGCTTGGGGCTACACCTTC
j_gene: TRBJ2-5; d_gene: -; v_gene: TRBV2; abundance: once; CDR3aa: CASTVGYRVGETQYF; CDR3nt: TGTGCCAGCACCGTAGGGTACAGGGTTGGAGAGACCCAGTACTTC
j_gene: TRBJ2-7; d_gene: -; v_gene: TRBV5-1; abundance: once; CDR3aa: CASSSPPDEQYF; CDR3nt: TGCGCCAGCAGCTCCCCACCGGACGAGCAGTACTTC
j_gene: TRBJ1-4; d_gene: -; v_gene: TRBV30; abundance: -; CDR3aa: CAWSSQGRANEKLFF; CDR3nt: TGTGCCTGGAGTTCCCAGGGGCGAGCTAATGAAAAACTGTTTTTT
j_gene: TRBJ2-3; d_gene: TRBD2; v_gene: TRBV11-2; abundance: -; CDR3aa: CASSLVLAGSTDTQYF; CDR3nt: TGTGCCAGCAGCTTAGTACTAGCGGGCAGCACAGATACGCAGTATTTT
j_gene: TRBJ2-1; d_gene: TRBD2; v_gene: TRBV24-1; abundance: -; CDR3aa: CATSERGLAGNNEQFF; CDR3nt: TGTGCCACCAGTGAGCGGGGACTAGCGGGCAACAATGAGCAGTTCTTC
j_gene: TRBJ2-3; d_gene: TRBD1; v_gene: TRBV13; abundance: -; CDR3aa: CASSLQGVGTDTQYF; CDR3nt: TGTGCCAGCAGCTTGCAGGGGGTTGGCACAGATACGCAGTATTTT
j_gene: TRBJ2-2; d_gene: TRBD1; v_gene: TRBV18; abundance: -; CDR3aa: CASFRDRGGTGELFF; CDR3nt: TGTGCCAGCTTCCGGGACAGGGGCGGCACCGGGGAGCTGTTTTTT
j_gene: TRBJ1-2; d_gene: TRBD1; v_gene: TRBV11-2; abundance: -; CDR3aa: CASSRTGSSLNYGYTF; CDR3nt: TGTGCCAGCAGTAGGACAGGATCTTCTCTGAACTATGGCTACACCTTC